These 29 T cell receptor beta chains were all obtained from the same sample, sequenced in a study of glioma-infiltrating T cells. Amplification of TCR alpha and beta CDR3 regions from RNA used iRepertoire nested multiplex PCR. TCRdb analysed the multiplex PCR reads with MiXCR anew, one entry per CDR3 protein. The sample yields under 200,000 distinct CDR3 sequences, approximately 30% seen once. Sequenced input: glioma tissue, nonneoplastic brain tissue, or PBMCs (not recorded which). All receptors derive from a human donor with low-grade glioma or glioblastoma, undergoing nonglioma brain surgery, or in good health (not recorded which).

The chain recombines TRBV5-1 with TRBJ2-4; D gene uncertain. V lost 5 bases and J 15 bases, leaving 24 bases between the germline ends. CDR3 length equals 14 residues. From germline, CDR1 is SGHRS and CDR2 YFSETQ. This chain's CDR3 is CASRRVMATYERYF. The CDR3 region has the DNA TGCGCCAGCAGACGAGTGATGGCGACCTACGAGCGGTACTTC.

There are many counts of this clonotype. The chain recombines TRBV28 with TRBJ2-5, with TRBD2 as a possible D gene (7 bases). The CDR3 contains 16 residues. The V gene's germline CDR1 is MDHEN and CDR2 SYDVKM. The V end was cut by 3 bases, the J end by 5 bases, with 19 bases between. The CDR3 DNA reads as TGTGCCAGCAGTTTTTTGGGTGCGGGGGCCGGGGAGACCCAGTACTTC. Protein sequence: CASSFLGAGAGETQYF.

This clonotype came up once. The chain joins TRBV29-1 to TRBJ2-7; 7 bases fit TRBD1. V lost 0 bases, J lost 3 bases, and 8 bases stayed unmatched. Germline CDR1 is SQVTM and CDR2 is ANQGSEA. CDR3 size: 15 residues. CDR3 protein: CSVEDQVGTDYEQYF. The CDR3 region has the DNA TGCAGCGTTGAAGATCAGGTTGGGACAGACTACGAGCAGTACTTC.

The chain is built from TRBV27 and TRBJ1-5; 8 bases match TRBD1. The CDR3 length is 17 residues. Germline V gives CDR1 MNHEY, CDR2 SMNVEV (reference sequence). The V and J ends lost 5 bases and 1 base, in that order; junction bases with no gene match: 10. CDR3 amino acids: CASSPNGQGRSNQPQHF. The CDR3 DNA reads TGTGCCAGCAGTCCAAATGGACAGGGACGGAGCAATCAGCCCCAGCATTTT.

This sequence joins TRBV5-4 and TRBJ2-3; TRBD1 aligns across 8 bases. The trim removed 0 bases at V and 5 bases at J, leaving 8 bases unmatched. This CDR3 has 16 residues. CDR1 and CDR2 from the germline V gene are SGHNT and YYREEE (reference sequence). Here the CDR3 DNA reads TGTGCCAGCAGCTTGGGTCGGACAGGGTATCAAGATACGCAGTATTTT. Its translation: CASSLGRTGYQDTQYF. The full variable domain, with the rest looked up from reference TRBV5-4 and TRBJ2-3, is ETGVTQSPTHLIKTRGQQVTLRCSSQSGHNTVSWYQQALGQGPQFIFQYYREEENGRGNFPPRFSGLQFPNYSSELNVNALELDDSALYLCASSLGRTGYQDTQYFGPGTRLTVL.

The rearrangement links TRBV27 to TRBJ2-3; TRBD2 agrees at 8 bases. Germline trimming cut 2 bases from V and 5 bases from J; bases unmatched to any gene: 6. The CDR3 contains 15 residues. Germline V gene sequence: CDR1 MNHEY, CDR2 SMNVEV (reference sequence). The DNA of the CDR3 is TGTGCCAGCAGTTTAGCGTCTAGCGGGCGAGATACGCAGTATTTT. Amino acids: CASSLASSGRDTQYF.

This clonotype was detected many times. V usage is TRBV20-1 and J usage is TRBJ2-3; 7 positions agree with TRBD2. The CDR3 runs to 13 residues. CDR1 DFQATT and CDR2 SNEGSKA come from the germline V gene (reference sequence). V dropped 6 bases and J dropped 1; count of bases not matched to a gene: 4. DNA of the CDR3: TGCAGTGCCCCAACTAGCGGCACAGATACGCAGTATTTT. Protein product: CSAPTSGTDTQYF.

To note about this clonotype: A much larger clonotype is one base distant, so this may be a read error. The chain combines TRBV28 with TRBJ2-7, with 9 bases aligning to TRBD1. CDR1 is MDHEN and CDR2 is SYDVKM in the germline V gene. The CDR3 has 14 residues. CDR3: CASSIPGQGYEHYF. CDR3 sequence (DNA): TGTGCCAGCAGTATACCGGGACAGGGTTACGAGCATTACTTC.

This clonotype appeared many times. V is TRBV4-1 and J is TRBJ2-5, with D perhaps TRBD2 (6 bases). V lost 1 base to trimming and J lost 2 bases, with 20 bases between them. The CDR3 is made up of 18 amino acids. Germline CDR1 and CDR2: MGHRA and YSYEKL. Written as DNA, the CDR3 is TGCGCCAGCAGCCAAGTGCCGGGAGTACGGAAAGTTCAAGAGACCCAGTACTTC. Translating it yields CASSQVPGVRKVQETQYF.

As regards this clonotype: Just one base apart from a much larger clone, this may be a read error. No conserved phenylalanine or tryptophan is present at the end of the CDR3, so a read error is the likely explanation. This CDR3 reads CASSQGLAAPYNEQFL. CDR3 nucleotide sequence: TGCGCCAGCAGCCAAGGACTAGCGGCCCCCTACAATGAGCAGTTCCTC. The chain couples TRBV4-3 to TRBJ2-1; TRBD2 matches 9 bases. This CDR3 has 16 residues. V lost 1 base, J lost 2 bases, and 3 bases stayed unmatched. Germline V gives CDR1 LGHNA, CDR2 YSLEER.

In this sample, this clonotype turned up many times. The rearrangement joins TRBV4-3 to TRBJ2-3; D is undetermined. CDR1 is LGHNA, CDR2 YSLEER, per germline. The CDR3 totals 16 residues. Trimming removed 4 bases at V and 0 bases at J, with 14 bases between. The CDR3 loop reads CASSPTHGGSTDTQYF. The CDR3 DNA follows: TGCGCCAGCAGCCCAACGCACGGCGGAAGCACAGATACGCAGTATTTT.

The table lists this clonotype with many counts. V usage is TRBV27 and J usage is TRBJ2-7, with 10 bases lining up with TRBD2. This CDR3 is 15 amino acids long. Germline values: CDR1 MNHEY, CDR2 SMNVEV (reference sequence). V was pared by 6 bases and J by 3 bases, with 8 bases of the junction left unmatched. The CDR3 DNA is TGTGCCAGCAGAGTAGCGGGAGGCGACCTCTACGAGCAGTACTTC. This translates into CASRVAGGDLYEQYF.

With respect to this clonotype: Just one base apart from a much larger clone, this may be a read error. The chain uses TRBV7-2 and TRBJ2-5; 9 nucleotides match TRBD1. Germline V gene sequence: CDR1 SGHTA, CDR2 FQGNSA. V lost 2 bases and J lost 11; bases outside the gene matches: 12. CDR3 length: 15 amino acids. CDR3 amino acids: CASSLRTGAYNEQYF. CDR3 coding DNA: TGTGCCAGCAGCTTAAGGACAGGGGCTTACAATGAGCAGTACTTC.

This clonotype was detected many times. The chain joins TRBV3-1 to TRBJ2-3; TRBD1 matches 8 bases. After removal of 1 base from V and 0 bases from J, the junction contained 3 bases not matched to a gene. This CDR3 region has 16 residues. Germline lookup yields CDR1 LGHDT and CDR2 YNNKEL (reference sequence). CDR3 nucleotides: TGTGCCAGCAGCCAAGTCGGACAGGGAAGCACAGATACGCAGTATTTT. It codes for CASSQVGQGSTDTQYF.

The rearrangement joins TRBV6-2 or TRBV6-3 to TRBJ2-7, with D perhaps TRBD1 (6 bases). This CDR3 has 14 residues. CDR1 is MNHEY and CDR2 is SVGEGT in the germline V gene. V was cut by 2 bases and J by 2 bases, with 10 bases left in between. The CDR3 DNA sequence: TGTGCCAGCAGTTACGAGGCAGGGGCCTACGAGCAGTACTTC. It yields the protein CASSYEAGAYEQYF.

Ten or more counts support this clonotype. The J gene is TRBJ1-2, the V gene TRBV6-1; possibly TRBD1 for D (5 bases). Germline V gives CDR1 MNHNS, CDR2 SASEGT. V dropped 7 bases and J dropped 4 bases, with 13 bases sitting between them. This CDR3 is built from 13 residues. CDR3 nucleotide sequence: TGTGCCAGCACAAAGGGGCTTGCCTATGGCTACACCTTC. Residues: CASTKGLAYGYTF.

The chain carries TRBV15 and TRBJ1-2; D unresolved. The length of the CDR3 is 15 residues. The V end was cut by 8 bases, the J end by 0 bases, with 16 bases between. Germline V gene data show CDR1 as LNHNV and CDR2 as YYDKDF (reference sequence). The CDR3 loop reads CATALRMNTNYGYTF. DNA for the CDR3: TGTGCCACCGCTCTGCGGATGAATACTAACTATGGCTACACCTTC. The full variable domain, its missing parts supplied by reference TRBV15 and TRBJ1-2, is DAMVIQNPRYQVTQFGKPVTLSCSQTLNHNVMYWYQQKSSQAPKLLFHYYDKDFNNEADTPDNFQSRRPNTSFCFLDIRSPGLGDTAMYLCATALRMNTNYGYTFGSGTRLTVV.

This clonotype appeared many times. This chain joins TRBV2 and TRBJ1-5, with D perhaps TRBD1 (5 bases). V was trimmed by 4 bases and J by 3 bases, leaving 7 bases between them. This CDR3 has 13 residues. Germline loops: CDR1 SNHLY, CDR2 FYNNEI. The CDR3 coding sequence is TGTGCCAGCAGTGGCAGGGACAATCAGCCCCAGCATTTT. Translation gives CASSGRDNQPQHF.

As to this clonotype: This sequence may be a read error, since a much larger clone differs from it by one base. V usage is TRBV7-9 and J usage is TRBJ2-7; D might be TRBD1 (6 bases). Germline V lookup: CDR1 SEHNR, CDR2 FQNEAQ (reference sequence). Trimming cost V 5 bases and J 7 bases, with 18 bases left between them. The CDR3 has 14 amino acids. The DNA of the CDR3 is TGTGCCAGCAGCCTCACAGGGCTCCACAATGAGCAGTACTTC. This encodes CASSLTGLHNEQYF.

This clonotype was recorded at least ten times. The J gene is TRBJ2-3, the V gene TRBV3-1; TRBD1 is a possible D gene (6 bases). CDR3 length: 18 amino acids. Germline-derived CDR1 and CDR2 are LGHDT and YNNKEL (reference sequence). V was shortened by 4 bases and J by 0 bases, with 20 bases between the two germline ends. The CDR3 nucleotides are TGTGCCAGCAGCCCATACCACCGACAGGCTACTAGCACAGATACGCAGTATTTT. Amino acids: CASSPYHRQATSTDTQYF.

This clonotype was recorded many times. The chain couples TRBV29-1 to TRBJ1-5, with D unclear. CDR3 length: 14 amino acids. The germline V gene encodes CDR1 SQVTM and CDR2 ANQGSEA. V was cut by 6 bases and J by 1 base, with 13 bases left in between. CDR3 protein: CSVQSGNSNQPQHF. The CDR3 bases are TGCAGCGTGCAATCCGGGAACAGCAATCAGCCCCAGCATTTT.

Concerning this clonotype itself: Germline is not matched at one junction end, which may reflect a read error. The chain joins TRBV6-2 or TRBV6-3 to TRBJ1-3, with no clear D. CDR1 and CDR2 (germline): MNHEY, SVGEGT. The CDR3 is 12 residues long. The DNA of the CDR3 is TGTGCCACCGATAGTTCGGGAAACACCATGTATTTT. Its protein product is CATDSSGNTMYF.

This clonotype came up once. A read error is likely, as this CDR3 ends without the conserved phenylalanine or tryptophan. J is TRBJ2-5 and V is TRBV7-2; D is unclear. CDR3 length: 13 residues. CDR1 is SGHTA, CDR2 FQGNSA, per germline. V lost 5 bases to trimming and J lost 5 bases, with 12 bases between them. CDR3 residues: CASSMIRTETQYL. CDR3 coding DNA: TGTGCCAGCAGCATGATTAGGACGGAGACCCAGTACCTC.

With regard to this clonotype: Since no conserved phenylalanine or tryptophan closes the CDR3, a read error is the likely cause. The V and J genes are TRBV29-1 and TRBJ1-1, with TRBD1 as a possible D gene (5 bases). The CDR3 consists of 15 residues. The germline V gene encodes CDR1 SQVTM and CDR2 ANQGSEA. The germline V and J ends were trimmed by 4 bases and 8 bases, with 23 bases remaining between them. CDR3 nucleotides: TGCAGCGTTGTACCCCCGAGAGGGAGGGGAAGCGAAGCTTTCTTG. This sequence encodes CSVVPPRGRGSEAFL.

This clonotype appeared a few times. The rearrangement uses TRBV19 and TRBJ2-1; D is unclear. Per the germline V gene, CDR1 is LNHDA and CDR2 is SQIVND (reference sequence). CDR3 size: 15 residues. Trimming removed 4 bases at V and 0 bases at J, with 10 bases between. The CDR3 DNA follows: TGTGCCAGTAGTACCGGATCGAGCTCCTACAATGAGCAGTTCTTC. This gives the protein CASSTGSSSYNEQFF.

This clonotype was counted ten times or more. This chain joins TRBV2 and TRBJ2-7; D not resolved. Trimming stripped 1 base from V and 6 bases from J, with 7 bases between. Germline V gene data show CDR1 as SNHLY and CDR2 as FYNNEI. This CDR3 region has 12 residues. The CDR3 is CASSEDDGEQYF. In DNA form, the CDR3 reads TGTGCCAGCAGTGAAGATGACGGCGAGCAGTACTTC.

Of note for this clonotype: A much larger clone sits a single nucleotide away, making a read error possible. The rearrangement uses TRBV2 and TRBJ1-5, with 8 bases identical to TRBD1. Germline V gives CDR1 SNHLY, CDR2 FYNNEI. This CDR3 has 15 amino acids. V dropped 6 bases and J dropped 8; count of bases not matched to a gene: 12. The CDR3 region is CASSGWTGSQEPQHF. The CDR3 nucleotides are TGTGCCAGCAGCGGTTGGACAGGGTCACAAGAGCCCCAGCATTTT.

This clonotype was observed once. Possible read error: a much larger clone is one base away. Lacking the conserved final phenylalanine or tryptophan, this CDR3 likely reflects a read error. The V and J genes are TRBV29-1 and TRBJ2-1; 10 bases fit TRBD1. The CDR3 totals 12 residues. The V gene's germline CDR1 is SQVTM and CDR2 ANQGSEA. DNA for the CDR3: TGCACCTCTGGGACAGGGGAGGGTGAGCAGTTCTTA. This encodes CTSGTGEGEQFL.

The sample holds a few counts of this clonotype. A read error may explain this, as a much larger clone is one base away. The V and J genes are TRBV28 and TRBJ2-4; a possible D gene is TRBD2 (6 bases). This CDR3 is 13 amino acids long. CDR1 and CDR2 (germline): MDHEN, SYDVKM. The V and J ends lost 3 bases and 3 bases respectively, with 6 bases between them. The chain's CDR3 is CASSLGGKNIQYF. CDR3 DNA sequence: TGTGCCAGCAGTTTGGGAGGCAAAAACATTCAGTACTTC.